One sample yielded the 13 T cell receptor beta chains listed below, sequenced in a study of blood T cell repertoires in COVID-19. This table comes from immunoSEQ multiplex PCR, and its TCRdb copy is limited to in-frame clones, with some not included. The sample lists some 150,000 clones, under 85% occurring once. The sequencing input was peripheral blood. These receptor sequences come from a human donor in a cohort sampled during active COVID-19.

The J gene is TRBJ1-2, the V gene TRBV28; TRBD1 is a possible D gene (6 bases). V gave up 5 bases and J gave up 6 bases, with 19 bases separating them. Germline assignment: CDR1 MDHEN and CDR2 SYDVKM. This CDR3 is 15 amino acids long. CDR3 nucleotide sequence: TGTGCCAGCAGTCCTATTGGGGGCCTTGTAGATGGCTACACCTTC. It yields the protein CASSPIGGLVDGYTF.

The chain couples TRBV27 to TRBJ2-4; 8 nucleotides line up with TRBD2. V lost 2 bases, J lost 6 bases, and 3 bases stayed unmatched. CDR3 length: 14 amino acids. CDR1 is MNHEY, CDR2 SMNVEV, per germline (reference sequence). CDR3 DNA: TGTGCCAGCAGTTTAAGTCTAGCGGGAAACATTCAGTACTTC. Its translation is CASSLSLAGNIQYF.

This rearrangement joins TRBV19 to TRBJ1-2; no clear D gene. V lost 7 bases, J lost 6 bases, and 15 bases lay in between. The CDR3 sequence is 13 residues long. CDR1 and CDR2 from the germline V gene are LNHDA and SQIVND (reference sequence). The CDR3 protein is CASKSSILNGYTF. CDR3 in DNA: TGTGCCAGTAAATCGAGTATACTAAATGGCTACACCTTC.

The rearrangement uses TRBV28 and TRBJ2-7; D possibly corresponds to TRBD1 (7 bases). V was cut by 6 bases and J by 4 bases, with 28 bases left in between. This CDR3 contains 18 residues. Germline V CDR1 and CDR2: MDHEN, SYDVKM. For the CDR3, the DNA is TGTGCCAGCAGCTCTCCCCCGGGTGGAGGGGGCAGGAAATACGAGCAGTACTTC. As protein: CASSSPPGGGGRKYEQYF. Based on the CDR3 plus reference TRBV28 and TRBJ2-7, the full variable domain is DVKVTQSSRYLVKRTGEKVFLECVQDMDHENMFWYRQDPGLGLRLIYFSYDVKMKEKGDIPEGYSVSREKKERFSLILESASTNQTSMYLCASSSPPGGGGRKYEQYFGPGTRLTVT.

V and J are TRBV9 and TRBJ1-1; D is unresolved. The CDR3 runs 12 residues. Germline CDR1 and CDR2: SGDLS and YYNGEE. V was shortened by 4 bases and J by 7 bases, with 11 bases between the two germline ends. The CDR3 here is CASSRDVGEAFF. The CDR3 coding sequence is TGTGCCAGCAGCCGGGATGTTGGTGAAGCTTTCTTT.

Regarding this clone: Its ends do not fully match the called genes, so a read error is possible. The chain has TRBV15 and TRBJ2-7; 11 bases align to TRBD1. The CDR3 is 14 amino acids. The germline V gene has CDR1 LNHNV and CDR2 YYDKDF (reference sequence). The CDR3 DNA is TGTGCCACCAGCAGAGACTGGACAGGGGGCATGAGCGACTTC. Its translation: CATSRDWTGGMSDF.

The rearrangement links TRBV29-1 to TRBJ1-4, with TRBD1 as a possible D gene (6 bases). This CDR3 region has 11 residues. Germline V gene data show CDR1 as SQVTM and CDR2 as ANQGSEA. CDR3 nucleotide sequence: TGCGGGGGGGGGCTTAATGAAAAACTGTTTTTT. Translating it yields CGGGLNEKLFF.

The gene calls are TRBV29-1 and TRBJ1-2, with D possibly matching TRBD1 (5 bases). The CDR3 is made up of 12 amino acids. V lost 6 bases, J lost 0 bases, and 8 bases lay in between. CDR1 and CDR2 from the germline V gene are SQVTM and ANQGSEA. CDR3 protein: CSVQETNYGYTF. Written as DNA, the CDR3 is TGCAGCGTACAGGAGACTAACTATGGCTACACCTTC.

The chain is built from TRBV20-1 and TRBJ2-7, with TRBD1 matching 12 bases. CDR3 size: 13 residues. The germline V gene encodes CDR1 DFQATT and CDR2 SNEGSKA (reference sequence). Losses at the gene ends were 3 bases for V and 6 bases for J; bases not matched to a gene: 3. As DNA, the CDR3 is TGCAGTGCTAGTGGGACAGGGGGCGGCGAGCAGTACTTC. It is translated as CSASGTGGGEQYF.

Only a few counts were recorded for this clone. The J gene is TRBJ1-5, the V gene TRBV5-1, with TRBD1 matching 9 bases. This CDR3 region has 14 residues. The germline V gene has CDR1 SGHRS and CDR2 YFSETQ. V was pared by 3 bases and J by 6 bases, with 4 bases of the junction left unmatched. Here the CDR3 reads CASSSTGGGQPQHF. DNA of the CDR3: TGCGCCAGCAGCTCGACAGGGGGTGGTCAGCCCCAGCATTTT.

This clone was recorded a few times. The rearrangement links TRBV6-6 to TRBJ2-7, with D possibly TRBD2 on 5 matching bases. Germline-derived CDR1 and CDR2 are MNHNY and SVGAGI (reference sequence). The CDR3 spans 13 residues. V was trimmed by 7 bases and J by 6 bases, leaving 16 bases between them. CDR3 nucleotide sequence: TGTGCCAGCAACGAAGGCGGGTCGGGCGAGCAGTACTTC. The encoded protein is CASNEGGSGEQYF.

This clone has a count of ten or more. The chain couples TRBV27 to TRBJ1-2; possible D gene TRBD1, 6 bases. CDR3 length: 15 residues. CDR1 is MNHEY, CDR2 SMNVEV, per germline (reference sequence). The germline V and J ends were trimmed by 5 bases and 0 bases, with 13 bases remaining between them. CDR3: CASSPGQRANYGYTF. CDR3 DNA: TGTGCCAGCAGTCCAGGACAGAGAGCTAACTATGGCTACACCTTC.

The sample holds one count of this clone. This chain links TRBV3-1 (or the pseudogene TRBV3-2) with TRBJ1-1, with TRBD1 as a possible D gene (6 bases). Germline V gene sequence: CDR1 LGHDT, CDR2 YNNKEL (reference sequence). The CDR3 extends over 12 amino acids. V was pared by 2 bases and J by 10 bases, with 11 bases between. Here the CDR3 reads CASSQTRTAAFF. CDR3 sequence (DNA): TGTGCCAGCAGCCAAACCCGGACAGCAGCTTTCTTT.